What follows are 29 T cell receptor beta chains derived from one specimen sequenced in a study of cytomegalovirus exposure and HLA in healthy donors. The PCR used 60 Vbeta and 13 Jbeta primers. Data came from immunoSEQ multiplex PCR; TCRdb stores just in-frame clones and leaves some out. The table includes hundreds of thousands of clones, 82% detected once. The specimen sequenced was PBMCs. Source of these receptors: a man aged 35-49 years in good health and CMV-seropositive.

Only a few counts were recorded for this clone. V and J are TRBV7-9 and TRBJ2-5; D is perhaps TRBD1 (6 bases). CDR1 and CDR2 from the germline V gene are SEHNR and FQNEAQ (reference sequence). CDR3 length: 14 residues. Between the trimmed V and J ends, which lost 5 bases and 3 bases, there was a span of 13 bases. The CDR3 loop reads CASSPSTGEETQYF. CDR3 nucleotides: TGTGCCAGCAGCCCTTCGACAGGAGAAGAGACCCAGTACTTC. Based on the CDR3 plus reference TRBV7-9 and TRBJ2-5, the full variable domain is DTGVSQNPRHKITKRGQNVTFRCDPISEHNRLYWYRQTLGQGPEFLTYFQNEAQLEKSRLLSDRFSAERPKGSFSTLEIQRTEQGDSAMYLCASSPSTGEETQYFGPGTRLLVL.

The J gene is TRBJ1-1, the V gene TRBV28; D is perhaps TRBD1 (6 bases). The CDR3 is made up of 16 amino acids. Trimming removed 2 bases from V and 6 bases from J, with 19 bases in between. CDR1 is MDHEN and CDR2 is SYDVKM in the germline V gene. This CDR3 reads CASSLTGPNRRPEAFF. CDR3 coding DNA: TGTGCCAGCAGTTTAACAGGGCCGAACAGGAGGCCTGAAGCTTTCTTT. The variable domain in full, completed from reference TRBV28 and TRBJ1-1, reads DVKVTQSSRYLVKRTGEKVFLECVQDMDHENMFWYRQDPGLGLRLIYFSYDVKMKEKGDIPEGYSVSREKKERFSLILESASTNQTSMYLCASSLTGPNRRPEAFFGQGTRLTVV.

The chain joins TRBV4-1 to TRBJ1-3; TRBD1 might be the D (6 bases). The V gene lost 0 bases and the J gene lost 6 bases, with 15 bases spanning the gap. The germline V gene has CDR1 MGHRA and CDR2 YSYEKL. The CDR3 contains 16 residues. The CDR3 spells CASSQEWGRLVNTIYF. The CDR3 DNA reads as TGCGCCAGCAGCCAAGAATGGGGGCGATTAGTAAACACCATATATTTT.

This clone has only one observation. The DNA for the CDR3 is TGTGCCAGCAGCTCCGGACAGCCTTATGGCTACACCTTC. It encodes CASSSGQPYGYTF. V and J are TRBV7-8 and TRBJ1-2; a weak D match, TRBD1 (6 bases). Germline lookup yields CDR1 SGHVS and CDR2 FQNEAQ. The CDR3 is made up of 13 amino acids. Trimming took off 4 bases at V and 5 bases at J, with 11 bases between the two ends.

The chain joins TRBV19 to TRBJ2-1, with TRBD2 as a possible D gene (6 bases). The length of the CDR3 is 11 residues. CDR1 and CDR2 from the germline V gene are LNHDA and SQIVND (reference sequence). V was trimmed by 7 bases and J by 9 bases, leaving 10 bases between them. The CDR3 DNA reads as TGTGCCAGTACCCTGGGGGGTGAGCAGTTCTTC. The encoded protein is CASTLGGEQFF. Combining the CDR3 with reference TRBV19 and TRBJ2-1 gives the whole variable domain DGGITQSPKYLFRKEGQNVTLSCEQNLNHDAMYWYRQDPGQGLRLIYYSQIVNDFQKGDIAEGYSVSREKKESFPLTVTSAQKNPTAFYLCASTLGGEQFFGPGTRLTVL.

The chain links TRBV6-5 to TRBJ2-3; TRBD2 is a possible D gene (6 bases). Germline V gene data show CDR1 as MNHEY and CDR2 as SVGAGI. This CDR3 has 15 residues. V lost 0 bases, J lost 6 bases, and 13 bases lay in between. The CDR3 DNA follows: TGTGCCAGCAGTTACTCGGCGGGAAAAGGGGATACGCAGTATTTT. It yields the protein CASSYSAGKGDTQYF.

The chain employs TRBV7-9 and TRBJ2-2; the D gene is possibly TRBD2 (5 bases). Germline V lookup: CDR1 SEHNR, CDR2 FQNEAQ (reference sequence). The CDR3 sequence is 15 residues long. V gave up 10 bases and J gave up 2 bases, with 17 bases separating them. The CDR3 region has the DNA TGTGCCATCTCGGTTGGGGAGACTAACACCGGGGAGCTGTTTTTT. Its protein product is CAISVGETNTGELFF.

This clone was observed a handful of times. As DNA, the CDR3 is TGTGCCAGCAGCGTAGGTTCTAGCGGGAGTATCGCAGATACGCAGTATTTT. As protein: CASSVGSSGSIADTQYF. V gene TRBV9 combines with J gene TRBJ2-3, with 10 positions matching TRBD2. The ends lost 0 bases at V and 4 bases at J; junction bases unmatched: 8. Germline V lookup: CDR1 SGDLS, CDR2 YYNGEE. The CDR3 contains 17 residues.

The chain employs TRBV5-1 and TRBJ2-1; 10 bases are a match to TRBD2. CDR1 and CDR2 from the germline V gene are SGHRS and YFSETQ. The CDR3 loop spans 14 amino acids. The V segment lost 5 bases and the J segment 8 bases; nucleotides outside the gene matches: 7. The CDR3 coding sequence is TGCGCCAGCAGTTCCGGGACTAGCGTCTATGAGCAGTTCTTC. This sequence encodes CASSSGTSVYEQFF.

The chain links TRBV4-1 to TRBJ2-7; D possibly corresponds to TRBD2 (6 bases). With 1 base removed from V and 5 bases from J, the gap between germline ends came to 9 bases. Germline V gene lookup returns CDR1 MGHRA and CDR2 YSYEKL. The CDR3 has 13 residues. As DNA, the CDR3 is TGCGCCAGCAGCCAAGGGGGGGTTAACGAGCAGTACTTC. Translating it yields CASSQGGVNEQYF.

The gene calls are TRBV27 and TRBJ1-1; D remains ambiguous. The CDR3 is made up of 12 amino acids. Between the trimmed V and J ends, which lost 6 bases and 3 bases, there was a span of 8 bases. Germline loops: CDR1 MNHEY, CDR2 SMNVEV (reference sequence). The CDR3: CASRWRDTEAFF. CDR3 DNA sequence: TGTGCCAGCAGATGGCGGGACACTGAAGCTTTCTTT.

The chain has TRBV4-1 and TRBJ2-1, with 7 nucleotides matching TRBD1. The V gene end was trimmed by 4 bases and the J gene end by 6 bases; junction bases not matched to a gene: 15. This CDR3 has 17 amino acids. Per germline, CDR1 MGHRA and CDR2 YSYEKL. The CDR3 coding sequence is TGCGCCAGCAGCCCAAAAGAGGGACAGCCCTCGATCAATGAGCAGTTCTTC. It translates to CASSPKEGQPSINEQFF.

The CDR3 nucleotides read TGTGCCAGCAGTCCCTCGGGGGGAGGGTGGGTGCCCCAGCATTTT. Translation: CASSPSGGGWVPQHF. The V call is TRBV27, the J call TRBJ1-5; D is perhaps TRBD1 (5 bases). Germline V gives CDR1 MNHEY, CDR2 SMNVEV (reference sequence). Trimming removed 5 bases at V and 9 bases at J, with 20 bases between. This CDR3 contains 15 residues.

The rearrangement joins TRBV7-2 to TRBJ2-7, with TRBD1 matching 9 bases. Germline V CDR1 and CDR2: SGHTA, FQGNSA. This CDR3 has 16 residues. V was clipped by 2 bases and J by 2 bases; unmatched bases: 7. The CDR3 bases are TGTGCCAGCAGCTTATCCGGGACAGGGTTTGCCTACGAGCAGTACGTC. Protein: CASSLSGTGFAYEQYV.

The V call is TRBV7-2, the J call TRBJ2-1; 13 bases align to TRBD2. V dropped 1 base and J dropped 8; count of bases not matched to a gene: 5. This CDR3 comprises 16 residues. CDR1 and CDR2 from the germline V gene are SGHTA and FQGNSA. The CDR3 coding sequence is TGTGCCAGCAGCTTAGGGACTAGCGGGAGTATCTATGAGCAGTTCTTC. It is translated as CASSLGTSGSIYEQFF.

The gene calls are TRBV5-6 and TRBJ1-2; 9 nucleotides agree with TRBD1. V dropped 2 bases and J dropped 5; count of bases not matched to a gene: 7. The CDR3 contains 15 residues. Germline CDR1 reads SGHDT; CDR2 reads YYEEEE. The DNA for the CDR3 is TGTGCCAGCAGCTTACTGGGACAGGGCAATTATGGCTACACCTTC. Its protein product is CASSLLGQGNYGYTF.

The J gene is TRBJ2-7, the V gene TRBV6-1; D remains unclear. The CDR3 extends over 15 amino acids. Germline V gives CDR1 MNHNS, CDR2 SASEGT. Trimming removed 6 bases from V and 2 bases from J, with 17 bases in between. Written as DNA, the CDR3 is TGTGCCAGCAGGCACTCTACTAAGGTTCCCTACGAGCAGTACGTC. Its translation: CASRHSTKVPYEQYV.

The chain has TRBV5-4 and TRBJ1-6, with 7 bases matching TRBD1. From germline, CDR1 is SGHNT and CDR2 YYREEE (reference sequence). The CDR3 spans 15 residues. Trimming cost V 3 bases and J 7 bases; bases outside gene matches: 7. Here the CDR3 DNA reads TGTGCCAGCAGCTCCACGACAGGGAAGAATTCACCCCTCCACTTT. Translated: CASSSTTGKNSPLHF.

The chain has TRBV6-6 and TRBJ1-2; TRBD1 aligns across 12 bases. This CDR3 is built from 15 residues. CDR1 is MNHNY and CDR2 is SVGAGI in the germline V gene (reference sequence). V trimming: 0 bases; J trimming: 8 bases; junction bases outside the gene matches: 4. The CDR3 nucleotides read TGTGCCAGCAGTTACTCGGGACAGGGGGCGGGGGGCTACACCTTC. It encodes CASSYSGQGAGGYTF.

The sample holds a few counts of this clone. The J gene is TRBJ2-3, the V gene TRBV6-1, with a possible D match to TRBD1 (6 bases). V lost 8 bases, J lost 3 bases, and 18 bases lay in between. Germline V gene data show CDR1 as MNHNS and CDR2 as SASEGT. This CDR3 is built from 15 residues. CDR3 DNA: TGTGCCAGCCTGCTCGACAGGATCGGGACAGATACGCAGTATTTT. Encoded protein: CASLLDRIGTDTQYF.

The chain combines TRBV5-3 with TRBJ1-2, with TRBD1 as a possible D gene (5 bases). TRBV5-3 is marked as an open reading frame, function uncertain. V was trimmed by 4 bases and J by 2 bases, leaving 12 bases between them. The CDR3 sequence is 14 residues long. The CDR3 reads CARSRTGVNYGYTF. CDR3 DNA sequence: TGTGCCAGAAGCAGGACGGGGGTAAACTATGGCTACACCTTC.

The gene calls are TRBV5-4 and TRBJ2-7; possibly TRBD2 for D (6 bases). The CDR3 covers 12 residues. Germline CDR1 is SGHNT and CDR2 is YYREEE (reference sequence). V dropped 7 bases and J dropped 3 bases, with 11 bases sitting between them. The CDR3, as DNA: TGTGCCAGCCAAGGACTAAACTACGAGCAGTACTTC. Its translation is CASQGLNYEQYF.

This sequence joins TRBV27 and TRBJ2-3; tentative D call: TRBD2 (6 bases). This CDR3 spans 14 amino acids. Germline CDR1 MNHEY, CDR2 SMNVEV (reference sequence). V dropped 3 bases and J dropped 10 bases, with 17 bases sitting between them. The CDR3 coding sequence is TGTGCCAGCAGTTTTCCCGGGAGTCCCTTAGCGCAGTATTTT. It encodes CASSFPGSPLAQYF.

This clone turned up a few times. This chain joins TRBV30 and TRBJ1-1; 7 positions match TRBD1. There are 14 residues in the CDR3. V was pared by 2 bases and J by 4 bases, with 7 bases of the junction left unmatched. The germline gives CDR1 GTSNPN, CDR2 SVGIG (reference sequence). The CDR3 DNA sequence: TGTGCCTGGAGTCGTACAGGGGTTCTCACTGAAGCTTTCTTT. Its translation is CAWSRTGVLTEAFF.

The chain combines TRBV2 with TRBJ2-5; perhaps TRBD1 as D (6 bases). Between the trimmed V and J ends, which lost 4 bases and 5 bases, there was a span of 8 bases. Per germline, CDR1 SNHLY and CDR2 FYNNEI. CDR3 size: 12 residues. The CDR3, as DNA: TGTGCCAGCAGTGGGACAGCGGAGACCCAGTACTTC. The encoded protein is CASSGTAETQYF.

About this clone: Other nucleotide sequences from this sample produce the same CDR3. The CDR3 sequence: CASSLRTGGSYEQYF. The CDR3 DNA reads as TGTGCCAGCAGTTTAAGGACAGGGGGCTCCTACGAGCAGTACTTC. The chain has TRBV27 and TRBJ2-7; 10 nucleotides line up with TRBD1. This CDR3 region has 15 residues. The ends lost 2 bases at V and 0 bases at J; junction bases unmatched: 1. The germline V gene has CDR1 MNHEY and CDR2 SMNVEV (reference sequence).

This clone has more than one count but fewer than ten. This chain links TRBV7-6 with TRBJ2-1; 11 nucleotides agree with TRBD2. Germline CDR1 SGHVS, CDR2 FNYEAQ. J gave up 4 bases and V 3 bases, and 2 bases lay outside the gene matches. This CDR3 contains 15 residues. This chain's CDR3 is CASSLGTSGYNEQFF. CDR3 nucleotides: TGTGCCAGCAGCTTGGGGACTAGCGGATACAATGAGCAGTTCTTC.

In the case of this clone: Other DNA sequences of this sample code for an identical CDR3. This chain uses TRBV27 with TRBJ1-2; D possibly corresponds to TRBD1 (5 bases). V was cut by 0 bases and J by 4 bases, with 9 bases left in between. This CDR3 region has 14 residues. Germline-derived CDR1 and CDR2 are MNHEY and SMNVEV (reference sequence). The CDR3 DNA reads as TGTGCCAGCAGTTTATCGGGGGGTGGCTATGGCTACACCTTC. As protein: CASSLSGGGYGYTF.

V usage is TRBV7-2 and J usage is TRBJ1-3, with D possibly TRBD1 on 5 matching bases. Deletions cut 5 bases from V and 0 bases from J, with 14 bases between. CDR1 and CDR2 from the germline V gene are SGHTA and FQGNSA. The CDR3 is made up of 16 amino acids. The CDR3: CASSLYLGVSGNTIYF. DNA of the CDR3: TGTGCCAGCAGCCTTTATCTAGGGGTCTCTGGAAACACCATATATTTT.